This T cell receptor beta chain is from a study of CD8 T cells in ankylosing spondylitis. Library preparation for TCR beta used quantitative 5'-RACE with molecular barcodes. TCRdb called the 5' RACE reads again in MiXCR, with one record for every CDR3 protein. This sample has a few hundred thousand distinct CDR3 sequences, with approximately 22% found just once. Germline V CDR1 and CDR2: MNHNS, SASEGT. The V gene lost 5 bases and the J gene lost 0 bases, with 16 bases spanning the gap. CDR3 size: 16 residues. The clonotype was recovered from a male donor with ankylosing spondylitis or in good health (not recorded which). The sample comprised blood, either unsorted or a sorted T cell fraction (not recorded which). The chain has TRBV6-1 and TRBJ2-5; D is undetermined. The CDR3 nucleotides are TGTGCCAGCAGTCCCCACGGTCGACGGAACCAAGAGACCCAGTACTTC. Amino acids: CASSPHGRRNQETQYF.